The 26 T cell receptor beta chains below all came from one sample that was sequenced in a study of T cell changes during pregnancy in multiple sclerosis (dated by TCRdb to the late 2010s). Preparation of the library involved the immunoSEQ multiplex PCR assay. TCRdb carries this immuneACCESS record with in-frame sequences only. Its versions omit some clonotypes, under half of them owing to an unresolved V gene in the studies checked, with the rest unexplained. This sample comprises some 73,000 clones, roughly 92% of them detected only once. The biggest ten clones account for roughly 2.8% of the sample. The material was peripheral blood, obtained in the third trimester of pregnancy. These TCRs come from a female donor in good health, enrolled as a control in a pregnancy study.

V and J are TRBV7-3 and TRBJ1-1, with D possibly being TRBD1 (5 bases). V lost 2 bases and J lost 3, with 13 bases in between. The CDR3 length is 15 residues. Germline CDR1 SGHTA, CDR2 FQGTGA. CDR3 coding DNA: TGTGCCAGCAGCTTAGGATTAGGGGCCGACACTGAAGCTTTCTTT. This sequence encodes CASSLGLGADTEAFF.

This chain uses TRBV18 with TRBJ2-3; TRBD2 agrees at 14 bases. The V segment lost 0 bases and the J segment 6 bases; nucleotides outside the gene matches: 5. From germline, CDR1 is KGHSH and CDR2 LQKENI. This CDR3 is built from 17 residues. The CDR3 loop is CASSPPVTSGGADTQYF. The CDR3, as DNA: TGTGCCAGCTCACCACCGGTGACTAGCGGGGGGGCCGATACGCAGTATTTT.

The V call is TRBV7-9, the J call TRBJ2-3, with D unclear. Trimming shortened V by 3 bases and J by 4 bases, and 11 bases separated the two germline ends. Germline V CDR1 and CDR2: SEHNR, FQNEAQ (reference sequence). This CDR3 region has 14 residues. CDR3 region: CASSFSPPSDTQYF. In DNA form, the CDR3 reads TGTGCCAGCAGCTTTTCCCCCCCTTCAGATACGCAGTATTTT.

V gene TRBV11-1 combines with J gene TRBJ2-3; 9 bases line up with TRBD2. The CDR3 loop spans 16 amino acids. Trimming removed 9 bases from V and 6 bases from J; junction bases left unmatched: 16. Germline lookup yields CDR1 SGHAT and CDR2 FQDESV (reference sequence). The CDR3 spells CASDRGGAGGEDTQYF. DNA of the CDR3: TGTGCCAGTGACCGGGGAGGAGCGGGAGGAGAGGATACGCAGTATTTT.

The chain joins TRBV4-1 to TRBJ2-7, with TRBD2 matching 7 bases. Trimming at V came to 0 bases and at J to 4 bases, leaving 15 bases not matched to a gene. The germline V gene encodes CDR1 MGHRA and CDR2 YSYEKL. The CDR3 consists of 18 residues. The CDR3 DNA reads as TGCGCCAGCAGCCAAGATTCCCTAGCGGAGGCCGGGATTTACGAGCAGTACTTC. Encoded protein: CASSQDSLAEAGIYEQYF.

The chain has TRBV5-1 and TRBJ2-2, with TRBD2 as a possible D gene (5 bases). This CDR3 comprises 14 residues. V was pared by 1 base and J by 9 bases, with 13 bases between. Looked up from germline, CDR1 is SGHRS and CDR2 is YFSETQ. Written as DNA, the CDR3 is TGCGCCAGCAGCTTGACCGGGAATAGCCGGGAGCTGTTTTTT. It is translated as CASSLTGNSRELFF.

CDR3 in DNA: TGTGCCAGCAGCCCAGACAGTCCCTACGAGCAGTACTTC. This encodes CASSPDSPYEQYF. The chain has TRBV7-9 and TRBJ2-7; weak D call: TRBD1 (5 bases). The V gene lost 5 bases and the J gene lost 2 bases, with 10 bases spanning the gap. The CDR3 is 13 residues long. Germline-derived CDR1 and CDR2 are SEHNR and FQNEAQ (reference sequence).

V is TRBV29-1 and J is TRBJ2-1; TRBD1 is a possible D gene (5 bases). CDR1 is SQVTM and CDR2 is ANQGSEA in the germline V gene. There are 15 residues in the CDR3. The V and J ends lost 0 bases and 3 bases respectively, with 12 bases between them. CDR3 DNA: TGCAGCGTTGAAGACAGGGCCACCTTCTACAATGAGCAGTTCTTC. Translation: CSVEDRATFYNEQFF.

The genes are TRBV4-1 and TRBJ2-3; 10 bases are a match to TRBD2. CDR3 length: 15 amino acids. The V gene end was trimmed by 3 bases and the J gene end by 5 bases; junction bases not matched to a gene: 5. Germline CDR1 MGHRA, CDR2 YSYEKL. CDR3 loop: CASSHSAGGRDTQYF. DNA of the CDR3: TGCGCCAGCAGCCATTCAGCGGGGGGGCGAGATACGCAGTATTTT.

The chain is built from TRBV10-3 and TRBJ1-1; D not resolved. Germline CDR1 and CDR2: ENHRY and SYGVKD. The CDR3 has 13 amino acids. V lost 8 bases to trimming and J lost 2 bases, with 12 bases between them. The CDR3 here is CAISAVVNTEAFF. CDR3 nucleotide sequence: TGTGCCATCTCCGCGGTGGTAAACACTGAAGCTTTCTTT.

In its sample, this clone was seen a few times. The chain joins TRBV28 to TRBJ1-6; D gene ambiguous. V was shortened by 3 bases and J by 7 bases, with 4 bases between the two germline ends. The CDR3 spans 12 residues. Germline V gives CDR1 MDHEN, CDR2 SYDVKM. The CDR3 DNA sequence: TGTGCCAGCAGTTTCCAGAATTCACCCCTCCACTTT. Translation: CASSFQNSPLHF.

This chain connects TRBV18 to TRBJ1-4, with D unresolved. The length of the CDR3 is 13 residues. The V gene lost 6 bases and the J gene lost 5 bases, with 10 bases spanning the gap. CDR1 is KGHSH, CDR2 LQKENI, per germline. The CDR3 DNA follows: TGTGCCAGCTCGAGGGCGCAAAATGAAAAACTGTTTTTT. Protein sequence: CASSRAQNEKLFF.

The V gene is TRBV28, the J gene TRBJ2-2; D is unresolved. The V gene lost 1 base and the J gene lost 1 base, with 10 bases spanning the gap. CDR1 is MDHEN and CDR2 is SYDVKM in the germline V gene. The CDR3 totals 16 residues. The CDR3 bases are TGTGCCAGCAGTTTATACTCTAGTTGGAACACCGGGGAGCTGTTTTTT. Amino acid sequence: CASSLYSSWNTGELFF. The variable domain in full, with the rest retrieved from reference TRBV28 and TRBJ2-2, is DVKVTQSSRYLVKRTGEKVFLECVQDMDHENMFWYRQDPGLGLRLIYFSYDVKMKEKGDIPEGYSVSREKKERFSLILESASTNQTSMYLCASSLYSSWNTGELFFGEGSRLTVL.

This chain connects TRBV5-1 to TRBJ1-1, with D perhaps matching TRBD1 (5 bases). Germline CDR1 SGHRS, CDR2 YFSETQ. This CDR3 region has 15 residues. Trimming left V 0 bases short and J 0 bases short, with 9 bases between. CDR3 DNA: TGCGCCAGCAGCTTGGCGGGGGGGTTGAACACTGAAGCTTTCTTT. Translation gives CASSLAGGLNTEAFF.

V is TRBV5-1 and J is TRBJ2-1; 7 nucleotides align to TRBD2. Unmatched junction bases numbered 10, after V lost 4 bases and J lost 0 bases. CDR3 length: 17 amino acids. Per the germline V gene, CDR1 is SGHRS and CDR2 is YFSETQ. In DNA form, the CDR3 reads TGCGCCAGCAGCCCCGGTGGGCGGGGGAGCTCCTACAATGAGCAGTTCTTC. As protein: CASSPGGRGSSYNEQFF.

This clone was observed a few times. CDR3 nucleotide sequence: TGTGCCAGCAGCTTCGGGGGGGACGGTTACGAGCAGTACTTC. Its protein is CASSFGGDGYEQYF. V usage is TRBV7-8 and J usage is TRBJ2-7; 8 bases map to TRBD2. The ends lost 3 bases at V and 4 bases at J; junction bases unmatched: 5. This CDR3 spans 14 amino acids. Per the germline V gene, CDR1 is SGHVS and CDR2 is FQNEAQ.

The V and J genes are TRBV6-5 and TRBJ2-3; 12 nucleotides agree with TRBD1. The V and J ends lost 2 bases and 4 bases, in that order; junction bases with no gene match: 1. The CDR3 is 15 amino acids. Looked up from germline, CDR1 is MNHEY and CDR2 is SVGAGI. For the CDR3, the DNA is TGTGCCAGCAGTTACGGGACAGGGGGCGCAGATACGCAGTATTTT. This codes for CASSYGTGGADTQYF.

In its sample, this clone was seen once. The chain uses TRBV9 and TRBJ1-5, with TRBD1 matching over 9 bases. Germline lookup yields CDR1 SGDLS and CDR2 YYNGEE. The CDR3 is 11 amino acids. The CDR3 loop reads CATGGGQPQHF. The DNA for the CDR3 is TGTGCTACAGGGGGCGGTCAGCCCCAGCATTTT. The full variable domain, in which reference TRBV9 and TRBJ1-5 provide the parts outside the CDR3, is DSGVTQTPKHLITATGQRVTLRCSPRSGDLSVYWYQQSLDQGLQFLIQYYNGEERAKGNILERFSAQQFPDLHSELNLSSLELGDSALYFCATGGGQPQHFGDGTRLSIL.

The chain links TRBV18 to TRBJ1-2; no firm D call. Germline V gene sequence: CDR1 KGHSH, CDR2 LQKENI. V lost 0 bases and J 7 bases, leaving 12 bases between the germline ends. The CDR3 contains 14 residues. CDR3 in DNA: TGTGCCAGCTCACCACCGGGTATCTCGGGTGGCTACACCTTC. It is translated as CASSPPGISGGYTF.

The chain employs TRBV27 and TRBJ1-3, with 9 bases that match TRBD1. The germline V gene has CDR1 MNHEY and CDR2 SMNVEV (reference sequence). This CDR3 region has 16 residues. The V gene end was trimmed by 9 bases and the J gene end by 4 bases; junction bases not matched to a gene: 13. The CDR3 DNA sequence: TGTGCCAGGCAAAATCTTACAGGGGGCAACGGAAACACCATATATTTT. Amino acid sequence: CARQNLTGGNGNTIYF.

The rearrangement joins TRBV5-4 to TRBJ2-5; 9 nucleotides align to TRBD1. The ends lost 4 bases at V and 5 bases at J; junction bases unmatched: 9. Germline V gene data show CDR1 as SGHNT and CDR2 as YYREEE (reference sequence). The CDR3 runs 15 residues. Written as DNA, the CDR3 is TGTGCCAGCAGCCAAAGGGACAGGGTTTTTGAGACCCAGTACTTC. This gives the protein CASSQRDRVFETQYF. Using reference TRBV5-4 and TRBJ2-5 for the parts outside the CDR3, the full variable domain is ETGVTQSPTHLIKTRGQQVTLRCSSQSGHNTVSWYQQALGQGPQFIFQYYREEENGRGNFPPRFSGLQFPNYSSELNVNALELDDSALYLCASSQRDRVFETQYFGPGTRLLVL.

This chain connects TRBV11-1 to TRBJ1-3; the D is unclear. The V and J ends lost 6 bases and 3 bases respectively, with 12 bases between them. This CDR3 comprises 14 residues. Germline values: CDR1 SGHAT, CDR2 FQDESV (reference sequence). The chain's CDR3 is CASRIDAGGNTIYF. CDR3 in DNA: TGTGCCAGCAGAATTGACGCGGGTGGAAACACCATATATTTT. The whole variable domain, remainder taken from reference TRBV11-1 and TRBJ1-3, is EAEVAQSPRYKITEKSQAVAFWCDPISGHATLYWYRQILGQGPELLVQFQDESVVDDSQLPKDRFSAERLKGVDSTLKIQPAELGDSAMYLCASRIDAGGNTIYFGEGSWLTVV.

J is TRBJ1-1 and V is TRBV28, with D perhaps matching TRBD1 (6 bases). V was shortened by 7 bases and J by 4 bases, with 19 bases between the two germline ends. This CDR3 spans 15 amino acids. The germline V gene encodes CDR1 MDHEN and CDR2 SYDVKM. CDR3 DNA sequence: TGTGCCAGCACCTGGGGGGGGGCGCTTGTCACTGAAGCTTTCTTT. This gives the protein CASTWGGALVTEAFF.

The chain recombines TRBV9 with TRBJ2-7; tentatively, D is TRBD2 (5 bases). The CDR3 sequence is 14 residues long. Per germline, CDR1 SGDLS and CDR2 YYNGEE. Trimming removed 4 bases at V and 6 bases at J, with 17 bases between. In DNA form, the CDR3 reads TGTGCCAGCAGCTACTCCCCGGGGATCGGCGAGCAGTACTTC. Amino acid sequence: CASSYSPGIGEQYF.

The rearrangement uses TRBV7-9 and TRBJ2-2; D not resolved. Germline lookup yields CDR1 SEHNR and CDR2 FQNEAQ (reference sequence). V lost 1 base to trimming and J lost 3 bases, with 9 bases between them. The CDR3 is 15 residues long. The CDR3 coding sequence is TGTGCCAGCAGCTTAGTTCAGGCTGACACCGGGGAGCTGTTTTTT. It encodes CASSLVQADTGELFF. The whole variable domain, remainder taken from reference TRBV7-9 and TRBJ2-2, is DTGVSQNPRHKITKRGQNVTFRCDPISEHNRLYWYRQTLGQGPEFLTYFQNEAQLEKSRLLSDRFSAERPKGSFSTLEIQRTEQGDSAMYLCASSLVQADTGELFFGEGSRLTVL.

The CDR3 here is CASRIGGAGNEQFF. As DNA, the CDR3 is TGTGCCAGCAGAATCGGGGGGGCTGGCAATGAGCAGTTCTTC. This chain links TRBV28 with TRBJ2-1, with 8 bases that match TRBD2. The CDR3 has 14 amino acids. Germline values: CDR1 MDHEN, CDR2 SYDVKM. V was clipped by 6 bases and J by 6 bases; unmatched bases: 7.